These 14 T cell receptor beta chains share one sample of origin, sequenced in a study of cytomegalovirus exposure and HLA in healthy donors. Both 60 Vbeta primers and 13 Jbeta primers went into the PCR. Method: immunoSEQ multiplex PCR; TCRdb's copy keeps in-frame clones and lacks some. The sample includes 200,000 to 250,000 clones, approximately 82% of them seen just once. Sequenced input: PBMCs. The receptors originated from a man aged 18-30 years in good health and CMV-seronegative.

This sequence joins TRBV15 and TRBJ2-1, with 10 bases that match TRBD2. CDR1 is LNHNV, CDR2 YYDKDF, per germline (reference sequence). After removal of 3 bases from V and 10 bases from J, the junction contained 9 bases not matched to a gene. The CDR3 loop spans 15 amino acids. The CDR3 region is CATSSSPSGRGEQFF. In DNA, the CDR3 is TGTGCCACCAGCAGTAGTCCTAGCGGGAGAGGGGAGCAGTTCTTC.

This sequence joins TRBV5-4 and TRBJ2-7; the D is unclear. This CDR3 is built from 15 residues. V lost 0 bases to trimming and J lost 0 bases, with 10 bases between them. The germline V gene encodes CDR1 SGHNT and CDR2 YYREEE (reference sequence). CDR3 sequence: CASSLDPYGSYEQYF. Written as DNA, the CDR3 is TGTGCCAGCAGCTTGGATCCCTACGGCTCCTACGAGCAGTACTTC. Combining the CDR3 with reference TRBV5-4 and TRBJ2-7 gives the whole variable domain ETGVTQSPTHLIKTRGQQVTLRCSSQSGHNTVSWYQQALGQGPQFIFQYYREEENGRGNFPPRFSGLQFPNYSSELNVNALELDDSALYLCASSLDPYGSYEQYFGPGTRLTVT.

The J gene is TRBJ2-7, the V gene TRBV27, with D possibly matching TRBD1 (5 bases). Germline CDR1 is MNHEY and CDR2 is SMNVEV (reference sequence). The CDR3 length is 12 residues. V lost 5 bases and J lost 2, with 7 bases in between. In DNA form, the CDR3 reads TGTGCCAGCAGTGGGGCTACCTACGAGCAGTACTTC. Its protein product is CASSGATYEQYF.

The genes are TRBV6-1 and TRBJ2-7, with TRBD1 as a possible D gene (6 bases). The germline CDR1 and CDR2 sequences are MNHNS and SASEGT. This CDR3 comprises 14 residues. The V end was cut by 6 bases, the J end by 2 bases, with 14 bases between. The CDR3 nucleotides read TGTGCCAGCAGAAGTACAGGGAAGGCCTACGAGCAGTACTTC. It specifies CASRSTGKAYEQYF.

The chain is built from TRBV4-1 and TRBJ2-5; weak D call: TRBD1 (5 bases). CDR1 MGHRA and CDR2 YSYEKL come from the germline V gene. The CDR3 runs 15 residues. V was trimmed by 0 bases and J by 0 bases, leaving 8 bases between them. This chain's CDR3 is CASSQDGANQETQYF. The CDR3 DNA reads TGCGCCAGCAGCCAAGATGGGGCCAACCAAGAGACCCAGTACTTC.

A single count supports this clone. The CDR3 spells CASSSIQGVEAFF. The DNA for the CDR3 is TGCGCCAGCAGCTCGATTCAGGGGGTCGAAGCTTTCTTT. The genes are TRBV5-1 and TRBJ1-1; 7 bases fit TRBD1. CDR3 length: 13 residues. CDR1 is SGHRS, CDR2 YFSETQ, per germline. V trimming: 3 bases; J trimming: 8 bases; junction bases outside the gene matches: 7.

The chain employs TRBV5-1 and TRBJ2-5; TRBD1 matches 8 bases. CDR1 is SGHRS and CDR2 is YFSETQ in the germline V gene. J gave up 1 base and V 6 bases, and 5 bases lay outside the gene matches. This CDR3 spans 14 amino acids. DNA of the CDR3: TGCGCCAGCAAAACAGGGGGAGCCCAAGAGACCCAGTACTTC. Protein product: CASKTGGAQETQYF. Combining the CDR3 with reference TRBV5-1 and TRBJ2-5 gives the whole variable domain KAGVTQTPRYLIKTRGQQVTLSCSPISGHRSVSWYQQTPGQGLQFLFEYFSETQRNKGNFPGRFSGRQFSNSRSEMNVSTLELGDSALYLCASKTGGAQETQYFGPGTRLLVL.

The CDR3 here is CASSVNRGHEQFF. CDR3 nucleotides: TGTGCCAGCAGCGTAAACAGGGGGCATGAGCAGTTCTTC. The chain combines TRBV7-8 with TRBJ2-1; 9 bases are a match to TRBD1. V shed 5 bases, J shed 8 bases, and the junction held 4 bases outside the gene matches. Germline V CDR1 and CDR2: SGHVS, FQNEAQ. The CDR3 runs to 13 residues.

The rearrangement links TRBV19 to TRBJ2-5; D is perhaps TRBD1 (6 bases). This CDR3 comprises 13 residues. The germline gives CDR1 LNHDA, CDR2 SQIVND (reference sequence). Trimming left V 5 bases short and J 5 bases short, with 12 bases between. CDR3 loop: CASSRTVRETQYF. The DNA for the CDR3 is TGTGCCAGTAGTCGGACAGTGCGGGAGACCCAGTACTTC. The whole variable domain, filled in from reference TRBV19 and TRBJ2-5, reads DGGITQSPKYLFRKEGQNVTLSCEQNLNHDAMYWYRQDPGQGLRLIYYSQIVNDFQKGDIAEGYSVSREKKESFPLTVTSAQKNPTAFYLCASSRTVRETQYFGPGTRLLVL.

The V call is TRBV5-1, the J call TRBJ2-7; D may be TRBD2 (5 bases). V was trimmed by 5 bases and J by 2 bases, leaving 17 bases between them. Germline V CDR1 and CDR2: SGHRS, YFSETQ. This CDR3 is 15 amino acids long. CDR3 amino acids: CASRGIRDSPYEQYF. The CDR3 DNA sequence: TGCGCCAGCAGGGGGATTCGGGATTCCCCCTACGAGCAGTACTTC.

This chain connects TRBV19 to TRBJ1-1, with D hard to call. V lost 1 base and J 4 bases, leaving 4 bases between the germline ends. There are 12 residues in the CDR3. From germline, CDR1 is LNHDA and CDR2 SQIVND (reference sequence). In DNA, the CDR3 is TGTGCCAGTAGTATAGGGCCCACTGAAGCTTTCTTT. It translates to CASSIGPTEAFF.

CDR3 DNA sequence: TGTGCCAGCAGTTTCGGACAGGGGAACGAGCAGTACTTC. Its translation is CASSFGQGNEQYF. The V gene is TRBV28, the J gene TRBJ2-7, with 9 bases lining up with TRBD1. Germline V gives CDR1 MDHEN, CDR2 SYDVKM. The V gene end was trimmed by 3 bases and the J gene end by 5 bases; junction bases not matched to a gene: 2. CDR3 length: 13 amino acids. Complete variable domain (other parts from reference TRBV28 and TRBJ2-7): DVKVTQSSRYLVKRTGEKVFLECVQDMDHENMFWYRQDPGLGLRLIYFSYDVKMKEKGDIPEGYSVSREKKERFSLILESASTNQTSMYLCASSFGQGNEQYFGPGTRLTVT.

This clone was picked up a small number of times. The CDR3 bases are TGTGCCAGCAGACCGGGACAGGCGAACACCGGGGAGCTGTTTTTT. It specifies CASRPGQANTGELFF. The chain couples TRBV6-6 to TRBJ2-2; 8 bases agree with TRBD1. The germline V gene has CDR1 MNHNY and CDR2 SVGAGI (reference sequence). CDR3 length: 15 amino acids. With 6 bases clipped from V and 0 bases from J, the junction kept 3 bases outside the gene matches.

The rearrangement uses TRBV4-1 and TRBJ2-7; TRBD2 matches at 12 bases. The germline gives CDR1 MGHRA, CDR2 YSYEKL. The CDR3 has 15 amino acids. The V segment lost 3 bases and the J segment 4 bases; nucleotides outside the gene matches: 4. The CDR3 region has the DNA TGCGCCAGCAGCCAGGCTAGCGGGAGGGTGTACGAGCAGTACTTC. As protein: CASSQASGRVYEQYF.